A selection of T cell receptor beta chains follows, all from one sample in a study of vaccination and CD4 T cells after COVID-19. No antigen is known for these receptors. TCRdb recomputed calls from the PCR reads with MiXCR, one row per CDR3 protein. Here the sample spans some 6,600 distinct CDR3 sequences, 30% to 45% being singletons. The sequenced material came from CD4+ T cells from blood, cultured in vitro. All receptors derive from a human donor in good health. The CDR3 runs from the conserved cysteine through the conserved F or W.

J gene: TRBJ1-1
V gene: TRBV7-6
CDR3 protein: CASSEDWNTEAFF

J gene: TRBJ2-3
V gene: TRBV20-1
CDR3 protein: CSAPLRGGSSTDTQYF

J gene: TRBJ2-5
V gene: TRBV10-3
CDR3 protein: CAISSGGAAETQYF

J gene: TRBJ1-5
V gene: TRBV20-1
CDR3 protein: CSASSNSNQPQHF

J gene: TRBJ2-7
V gene: TRBV14
CDR3 protein: CASSPLGTEQYF

J gene: TRBJ1-5
V gene: TRBV18
CDR3 protein: CASSPRDGAAQPQHF

J gene: TRBJ1-4
V gene: TRBV20-1
CDR3 protein: CSAPQGANEKLFF

J gene: TRBJ1-2
V gene: TRBV19
CDR3 protein: CASTTGVRYGYTF

J gene: TRBJ1-5
V gene: TRBV28
CDR3 protein: CASSLQGMGNQPQHF

J gene: TRBJ1-1
V gene: TRBV5-4
CDR3 protein: CASSSQQGYTEAFF

J gene: TRBJ1-2
V gene: TRBV7-2
CDR3 protein: CASSWTGGYGYTF

J gene: TRBJ1-3
V gene: TRBV7-9
CDR3 protein: CASSSTESGNTIYF

J gene: TRBJ1-5
V gene: TRBV27
CDR3 protein: CASSLITNQPQHF

J gene: TRBJ2-7
V gene: TRBV12-5
CDR3 protein: CASGLGNGELPYEQYF

J gene: TRBJ2-3
V gene: TRBV7-2
CDR3 protein: CASSLLAGGPDTQYF

J gene: TRBJ2-2
V gene: TRBV6-1
CDR3 protein: CASPAEGLRGTGELFF

J gene: TRBJ1-2
V gene: TRBV19
CDR3 protein: CASERFSGINYGYTF

J gene: TRBJ2-7
V gene: TRBV6-1
CDR3 protein: CASSMLGGYEQYF

J gene: TRBJ1-2
V gene: TRBV7-6
CDR3 protein: CASSRQYGYTF

J gene: TRBJ1-1
V gene: TRBV20-1
CDR3 protein: CSFLRWDTEAFF

J gene: TRBJ1-1
V gene: TRBV27
CDR3 protein: CASSLLGRSNTEAFF

J gene: TRBJ2-7
V gene: TRBV6-1
CDR3 protein: CASSPRAPYEQYF

J gene: TRBJ2-3
V gene: TRBV20-1
CDR3 protein: CSAPTGTDTQYF

J gene: TRBJ2-7
V gene: TRBV7-9
CDR3 protein: CASSLASGGNEQYF